This TCR beta chain was found in a study of monozygotic twins with inflammatory bowel disease. Findings of the study overall: Fewer shared clonotypes with others were found in IBD patients than in healthy twins, especially with disease activity. By inverse Simpson index, TCRbeta diversity was lower in IBD patients than in healthy co-twins.

With regard to this clonotype: Its antigen is unknown.

This CDR3 is built from 16 residues. CDR1 is DFQATT, CDR2 SNEGSKA, per germline (reference sequence). Template switching incorporated UMIs with a 6-nucleotide sample barcode. TCRdb reprocessed the 5' RACE reads; each CDR3 protein has one entry and no DNA is given. Seen in this sample are approximately 160,000 distinct CDR3 sequences; the ten most common clones hold less than 8%. J is TRBJ1-6 and V is TRBV20-1. The sequenced sample was blood. The clonotype originates from a human donor with ulcerative colitis or Crohn's disease, or a healthy co-twin of an affected twin (not recorded which). The CDR3 region is CSAPYGAGTADSPLHF.